This T cell receptor beta chain was sequenced for a study of regulatory T cells in long-lasting Graves disease. According to the study, TCR beta libraries were built with iRepertoire HTBI primers and CDR3-region Arm-PCR. TCRdb processed the multiplex PCR reads anew with MiXCR; each CDR3 protein has one entry. Among over 300,000 distinct CDR3 sequences listed, around 15% were seen once. This clonotype was observed a handful of times. Described time point: newly diagnosed GD, antithyroid drugs for less than 3 months. There was RNA extracted from PBMCs, and the TCR library was made from it. Trimming took 5 bases from V and 0 from J, leaving 7 bases between them. Per the germline V gene, CDR1 is SGHTA and CDR2 is FQGTGA. The CDR3 has 13 amino acids.

The J gene is TRBJ2-5, the V gene TRBV7-3, with unresolved D. Material: peripheral blood mononuclear cells (PBMCs), obtained at new diagnosis, from a patient treated with antithyroid drugs. The sequence was obtained from a female donor with Graves disease. DNA for the CDR3: TGTGCCAGCAGCCAAAGACACCAAGAGACCCAGTACTTC. Its protein is CASSQRHQETQYF. Filled out from reference TRBV7-3 and TRBJ2-5, the complete variable domain reads GAGVSQTPSNKVTEKGKYVELRCDPISGHTALYWYRQSLGQGPEFLIYFQGTGAADDSGLPNDRFFAVRPEGSVSTLKIQRTERGDSAVYLCASSQRHQETQYFGPGTRLLVL.